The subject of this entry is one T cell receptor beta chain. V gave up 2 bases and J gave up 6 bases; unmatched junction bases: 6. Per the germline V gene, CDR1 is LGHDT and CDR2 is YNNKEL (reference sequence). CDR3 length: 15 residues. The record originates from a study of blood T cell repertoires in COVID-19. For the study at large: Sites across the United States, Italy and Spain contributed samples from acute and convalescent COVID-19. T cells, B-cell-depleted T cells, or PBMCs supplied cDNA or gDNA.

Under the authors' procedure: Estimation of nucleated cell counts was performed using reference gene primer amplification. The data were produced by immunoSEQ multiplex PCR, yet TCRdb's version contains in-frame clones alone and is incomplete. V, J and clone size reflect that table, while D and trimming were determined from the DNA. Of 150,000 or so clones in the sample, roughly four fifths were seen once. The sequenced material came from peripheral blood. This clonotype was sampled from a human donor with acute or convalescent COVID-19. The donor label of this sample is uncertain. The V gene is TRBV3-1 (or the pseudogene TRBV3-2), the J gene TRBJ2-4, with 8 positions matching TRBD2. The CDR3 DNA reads TGTGCCAGCAGCCAACGCGGGGGGCACGGAAACATTCAGTACTTC. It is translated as CASSQRGGHGNIQYF.